Only one count was recorded for the clone carrying this T cell receptor beta chain. Germline V gives CDR1 SQVTM, CDR2 ANQGSEA. This CDR3 is 14 amino acids long. V was cut by 4 bases and J by 4 bases, with 16 bases left in between. This sample is drawn from a study of T cell changes during pregnancy in multiple sclerosis. The table came from immunoSEQ multiplex PCR; TCRdb's copy has only in-frame clones and leaves some out. This sample has about 69,000 clones, with about 92% found just once. This chain joins TRBV29-1 and TRBJ2-5, with D perhaps matching TRBD2 (6 bases). This receptor was identified in a female donor in good health, enrolled as a control in a pregnancy study. The sample was peripheral blood, taken in the third trimester of pregnancy. CDR3 DNA: TGCAGCGTTGTAGGGGCAGGGCGGGGAGAGACCCAGTACTTC. As protein: CSVVGAGRGETQYF.